This TCR beta chain was sequenced in a study of T cell responses to AZD1222 COVID-19 vaccine. Remarks on this clone: The antigen remains unidentified.

Sequencing was performed with immunoSEQ multiplex PCR; in TCRdb, only in-frame clones are kept and a portion is missing. The sample contains about 140,000 clones, 80% to 95% of which appear only once. Study results and limitations: In a largely white British group with more females than males, clonal diversity was possibly underestimated.

The germline V gene encodes CDR1 LNHDA and CDR2 SQIVND (reference sequence). With 3 bases removed from V and 3 bases from J, the gap between germline ends came to 15 bases. This CDR3 comprises 15 residues. The sample in question was peripheral blood, obtained on day 0 of MenACWY control vaccination. The chain couples TRBV19 to TRBJ2-7; possibly TRBD1 or TRBD2 for D (5 bases each). The receptor comes from an adult in good health. The CDR3 coding sequence is TGTGCCAGTAGTATTAAGGGGAGAGAGGACTACGAGCAGTACTTC. The encoded protein is CASSIKGREDYEQYF.